These T cell receptor beta chains were read from a single sample in a study of glioma-infiltrating T cells after dendritic cell vaccination. Clones were read by immunoSEQ multiplex PCR, and TCRdb kept only the in-frame ones, dropping some. The sample contains about 91,000 clones, roughly four fifths of which appear only once. The specimen comprised blood, sampled after dendritic cell vaccination. Receptor source: a human donor with glioblastoma. Each CDR3 is given with its conserved first and last residue.

j_call | v_call | cdr3_aa
TRBJ2-3 | TRBV6-5 | CASGRDPSTDTQYF
TRBJ2-6 | TRBV7-9 | CASSSGRALSGANVLTF
TRBJ2-5 | TRBV4-2 | CASSQVGSVETQYF
TRBJ2-3 | TRBV18 | CASSPPATDTQYF
TRBJ1-4 | TRBV4-1 | CASSQDVGRRDEKLFF
TRBJ2-1 | TRBV9 | CASSVGTSGYNEQFF
TRBJ1-2 | TRBV7-2 | CASSLFISGTDGYTF
TRBJ1-5 | TRBV2 | CASSAPAGYSNQPQHF
TRBJ2-7 | TRBV19 | CASSIRAGRGYEQYF
TRBJ2-6 | TRBV27 | CASSLQGRDSGANVLTF
TRBJ1-1 | TRBV10-3 | CAIRGEGDAFF
TRBJ2-1 | TRBV4-2 | CASSQDRSGEGNEQFF
TRBJ2-5 | TRBV25-1 | CASSELAGGETQYF
TRBJ1-2 | TRBV14 | CASSPTGGTHGYTF
TRBJ1-1 | TRBV18 | CASSPQEGDTEAFF
TRBJ2-7 | TRBV6-5 | CASSYSWQGPYEQYF
TRBJ2-1 | TRBV14 | CASSQVRTAAIYEQFF
TRBJ2-1 | TRBV6-6 | CASIRSRELSNEQFF
TRBJ1-2 | TRBV18 | CASSPVVDGYTF
TRBJ2-7 | TRBV9 | CASSVDVGGVGEQYF
TRBJ1-2 | TRBV11-2 | CASSLGGYYGYTF
TRBJ1-2 | TRBV10-3 | CAISRGSYGYTF
TRBJ1-4 | TRBV5-1 | CASSLGANTNEKLFF
TRBJ2-3 | TRBV5-6 | CASSAQGQGYGDTQYF
TRBJ2-2 | TRBV18 | CASSPGLAGSGELFF
TRBJ1-4 | TRBV7-9 | CASSPEQSRDEKLFF
TRBJ2-2 | TRBV27 | CASSLMGRGSSGELFF
TRBJ2-2 | TRBV5-1 | CASSVEELASNTGELFF
TRBJ1-3 | TRBV6-5 | CASSYGVGVAGNTIYF
TRBJ1-1 | TRBV6-1 | CASSDWQENTEAFF
TRBJ1-4 | TRBV6-6 | CASSYAGKEKLFF
TRBJ1-2 | TRBV11-2 | CASSLDLNYGYTF
TRBJ1-2 | TRBV5-1 | CASSLDVSNYGYTF
TRBJ2-1 | TRBV29-1 | CSVNPRAGRSYNEQFF
TRBJ2-2 | TRBV7-3 | CASSLMKRTGELFF
TRBJ1-2 | TRBV19 | CASSIPTGGRTGYTF
TRBJ1-1 | TRBV18 | CASSPDKTGEMNTEAFF
TRBJ2-1 | TRBV29-1 | CSVDRGGYNEQFF
TRBJ1-4 | TRBV30 | CAWSPQPWTGSRLFF
TRBJ1-2 | TRBV6-1 | CASSETDRVGGYTF
TRBJ1-1 | TRBV2 | CASSEQGHDTEAFF
TRBJ1-4 | TRBV6-6 | CASSPQGDLEKLFF
TRBJ2-1 | TRBV10-3 | CAISGGLAGRWEQFF
TRBJ2-1 | TRBV7-2 | CASREGSSRYNEQFF
TRBJ1-1 | TRBV30 | CAWDRSLNTEAFF
TRBJ2-2 | TRBV6-1 | CASSGLAGGPGELFF
TRBJ2-6 | TRBV5-1 | CASSGDWAGSGANVLTF
TRBJ1-3 | TRBV6-4 | CASTLTGTGIPFSGNTIYF
TRBJ2-3 | TRBV29-1 | CSVDSMRGGFSTDTQYF
TRBJ1-2 | TRBV18 | CASSPRQGEYGYTF
TRBJ2-1 | TRBV14 | CASSQDFLVVFF
TRBJ2-3 | TRBV6-1 | CASSEKWRGPADTQYF
TRBJ1-1 | TRBV11-2 | CASSLAGQGASTEAFF
TRBJ1-2 | TRBV7-2 | CASSSRSGTLNYGYTF
TRBJ1-2 | TRBV6-1 | CASSEGRGGSYGYTF
TRBJ2-1 | TRBV7-3 | CASSLSVSGQYNEQFF
TRBJ2-7 | TRBV7-8 | CASARDSLYEQYF